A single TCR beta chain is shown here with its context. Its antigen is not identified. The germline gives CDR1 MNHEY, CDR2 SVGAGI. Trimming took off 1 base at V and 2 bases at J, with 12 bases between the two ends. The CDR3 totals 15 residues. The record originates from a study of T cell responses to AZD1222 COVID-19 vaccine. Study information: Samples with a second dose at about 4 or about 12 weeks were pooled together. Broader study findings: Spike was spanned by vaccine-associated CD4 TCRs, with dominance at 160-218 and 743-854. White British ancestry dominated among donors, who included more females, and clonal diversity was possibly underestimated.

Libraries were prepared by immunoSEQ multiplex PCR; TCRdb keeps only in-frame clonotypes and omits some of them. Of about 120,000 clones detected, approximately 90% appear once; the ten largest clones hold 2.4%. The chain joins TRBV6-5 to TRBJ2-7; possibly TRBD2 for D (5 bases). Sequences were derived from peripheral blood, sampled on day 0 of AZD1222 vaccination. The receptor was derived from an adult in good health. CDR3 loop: CASSYLGSSPYEQYF. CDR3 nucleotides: TGTGCCAGCAGTTACTTGGGGAGTAGCCCCTACGAGCAGTACTTC.